This TCR beta chain was obtained from a study of T cell responses to AZD1222 COVID-19 vaccine. The count of this clone is one. Data came from immunoSEQ multiplex PCR; TCRdb stores just in-frame clones and leaves some out. The repertoire holds 75,000 to 90,000 clones, with roughly 85% as singletons. Germline CDR1 and CDR2: SGDLS and YYNGEE. The CDR3 spans 14 residues. Trimming pared 8 bases from V and 1 base from J, leaving 12 bases between. V usage is TRBV9 and J usage is TRBJ2-2; D assignment may be TRBD1 or TRBD2 (5 bases each). The sample consisted of peripheral blood, taken on day 0 of AZD1222 vaccination. This clonotype was sampled from an adult in good health. The CDR3 sequence: CASGGRGNTGELFF. DNA for the CDR3: TGTGCCAGTGGGGGACGGGGGAACACCGGGGAGCTGTTTTTT.